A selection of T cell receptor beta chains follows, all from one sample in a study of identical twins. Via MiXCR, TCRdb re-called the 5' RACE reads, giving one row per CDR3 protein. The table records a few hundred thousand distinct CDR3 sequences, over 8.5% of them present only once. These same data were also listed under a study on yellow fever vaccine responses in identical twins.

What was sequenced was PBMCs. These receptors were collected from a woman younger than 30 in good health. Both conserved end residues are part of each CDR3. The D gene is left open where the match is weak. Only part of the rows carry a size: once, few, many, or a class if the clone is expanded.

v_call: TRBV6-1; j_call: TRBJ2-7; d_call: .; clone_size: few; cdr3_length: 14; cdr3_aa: CASYSGWSSYEQYF; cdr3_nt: TGTGCCAGCTATTCGGGATGGAGCTCCTACGAGCAGTACTTC
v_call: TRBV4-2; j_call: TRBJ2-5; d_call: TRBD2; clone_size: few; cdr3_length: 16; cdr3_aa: CASSPASGGAGETQYF; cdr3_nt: TGTGCCAGCAGCCCCGCTAGCGGGGGGGCCGGGGAGACCCAGTACTTC
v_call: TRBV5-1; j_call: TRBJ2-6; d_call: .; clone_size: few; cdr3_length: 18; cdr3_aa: CASSEQGQSSAGANVLTF; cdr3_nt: TGCGCCAGCAGCGAACAGGGCCAAAGCTCGGCTGGGGCCAACGTCCTGACTTTC
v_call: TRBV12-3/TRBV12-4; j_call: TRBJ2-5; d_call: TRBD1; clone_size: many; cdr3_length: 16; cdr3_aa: CASNPGQGITKETQYF; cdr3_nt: TGTGCCAGCAACCCGGGACAGGGAATAACAAAAGAGACCCAGTACTTC
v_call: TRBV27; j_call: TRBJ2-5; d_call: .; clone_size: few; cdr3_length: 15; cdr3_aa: CASSGRGPGEETQYF; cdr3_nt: TGTGCCAGCAGTGGAAGGGGGCCGGGGGAAGAGACCCAGTACTTC
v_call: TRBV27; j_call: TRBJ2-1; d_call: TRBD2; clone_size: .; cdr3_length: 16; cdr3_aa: CASSRSGLAGLNEQFF; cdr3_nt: TGTGCCAGCAGTAGATCTGGACTAGCGGGTCTCAATGAGCAGTTCTTC
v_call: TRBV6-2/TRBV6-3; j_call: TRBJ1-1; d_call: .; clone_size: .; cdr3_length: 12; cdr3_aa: CASSYFDTEAFF; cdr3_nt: TGTGCCAGCAGTTACTTTGATACTGAAGCTTTCTTT
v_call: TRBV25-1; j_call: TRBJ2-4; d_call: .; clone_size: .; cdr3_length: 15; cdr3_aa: CASSATGTEKNIQYF; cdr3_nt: TGTGCCAGCAGTGCCACCGGGACGGAGAAAAACATTCAGTACTTC
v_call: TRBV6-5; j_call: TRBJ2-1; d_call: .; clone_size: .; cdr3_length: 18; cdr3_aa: CASSYESGALSSYNEQFF; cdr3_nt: TGTGCCAGCAGTTACGAGTCAGGGGCCCTAAGCTCCTACAATGAGCAGTTCTTC
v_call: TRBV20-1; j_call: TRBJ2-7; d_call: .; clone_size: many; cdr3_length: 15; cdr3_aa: CSARDTAQLAYEQYF; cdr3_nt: TGCAGTGCTAGAGATACGGCTCAATTGGCCTACGAGCAGTACTTC
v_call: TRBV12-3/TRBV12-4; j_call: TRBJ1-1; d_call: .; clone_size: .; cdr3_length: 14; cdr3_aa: CASSLGGLGTEAFF; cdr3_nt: TGTGCCAGCAGTTTAGGAGGCCTGGGCACTGAAGCTTTCTTT
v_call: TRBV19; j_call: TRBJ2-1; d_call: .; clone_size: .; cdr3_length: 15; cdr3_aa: CASSTGTNSYNEQFF; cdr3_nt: TGTGCCAGTAGTACCGGGACCAATTCCTACAATGAGCAGTTCTTC
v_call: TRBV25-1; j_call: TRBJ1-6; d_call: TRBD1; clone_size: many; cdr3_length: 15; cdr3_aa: CASRTGGSYNSPLHF; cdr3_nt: TGTGCCAGCAGGACAGGGGGCTCCTATAATTCACCCCTCCACTTT
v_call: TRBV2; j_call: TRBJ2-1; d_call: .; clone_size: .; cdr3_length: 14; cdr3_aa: CASNSGQIYNEQFF; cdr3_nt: TGTGCCAGCAATTCCGGACAGATATACAATGAGCAGTTCTTC
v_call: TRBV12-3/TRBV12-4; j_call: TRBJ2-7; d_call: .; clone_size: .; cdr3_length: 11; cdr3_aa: CASRENREVYF; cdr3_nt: TGTGCCAGCAGAGAAAACAGGGAGGTGTACTTC
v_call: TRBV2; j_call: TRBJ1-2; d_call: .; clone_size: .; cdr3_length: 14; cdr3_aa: CASSGDGVHYGYTF; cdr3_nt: TGTGCCAGCAGTGGTGACGGGGTGCACTATGGCTACACCTTC
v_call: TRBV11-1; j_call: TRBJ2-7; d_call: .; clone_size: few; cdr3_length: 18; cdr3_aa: CASSSRKIGRGDSYEQYF; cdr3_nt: TGTGCCAGCAGCTCCCGGAAGATAGGCAGGGGCGATTCCTACGAGCAGTACTTC
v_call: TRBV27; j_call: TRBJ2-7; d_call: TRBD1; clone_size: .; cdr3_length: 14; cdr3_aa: CASSLRGQSYEQYF; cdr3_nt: TGTGCCAGCAGTTTAAGGGGACAGTCCTACGAGCAGTACTTC
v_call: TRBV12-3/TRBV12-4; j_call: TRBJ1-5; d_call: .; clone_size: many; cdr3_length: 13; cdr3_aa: CASSPVGVQPQHF; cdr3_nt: TGTGCCAGCAGCCCAGTGGGGGTCCAGCCCCAGCATTTT
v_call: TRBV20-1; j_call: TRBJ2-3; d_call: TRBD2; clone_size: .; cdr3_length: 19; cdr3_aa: CSARDLSASSGGFPDTQYF; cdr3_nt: TGCAGTGCTAGAGATCTTAGCGCGAGTAGCGGGGGGTTCCCAGATACGCAGTATTTT
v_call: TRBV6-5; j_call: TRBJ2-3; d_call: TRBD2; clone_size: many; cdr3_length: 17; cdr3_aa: CASSYGGGPSYTDTQYF; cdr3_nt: TGTGCCAGCAGTTACGGGGGAGGGCCTTCTTACACAGATACGCAGTATTTT
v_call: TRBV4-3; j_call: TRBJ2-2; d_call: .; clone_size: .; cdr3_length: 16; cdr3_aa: CASSQDLPEDTGELFF; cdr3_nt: TGCGCCAGCAGCCAAGATCTTCCGGAGGACACCGGGGAGCTGTTTTTT
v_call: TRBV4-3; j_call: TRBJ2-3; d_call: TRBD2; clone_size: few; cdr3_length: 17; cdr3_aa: CASSQDGLAGALDTQYF; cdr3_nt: TGCGCCAGCAGCCAAGACGGACTAGCGGGAGCTCTGGATACGCAGTATTTT
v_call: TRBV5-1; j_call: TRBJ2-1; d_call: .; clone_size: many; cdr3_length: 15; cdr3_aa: CASSEGTSSYNEQFF; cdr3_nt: TGCGCCAGCAGCGAGGGAACCAGCTCCTACAATGAGCAGTTCTTC
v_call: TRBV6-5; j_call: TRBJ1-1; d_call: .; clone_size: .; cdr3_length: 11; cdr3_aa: CATLRGAEAFF; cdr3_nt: TGTGCCACCCTCCGGGGGGCTGAAGCTTTCTTT
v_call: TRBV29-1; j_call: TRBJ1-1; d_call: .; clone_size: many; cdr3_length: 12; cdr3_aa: CSVAFGATEAFF; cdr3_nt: TGCAGCGTTGCGTTCGGTGCCACTGAAGCTTTCTTT
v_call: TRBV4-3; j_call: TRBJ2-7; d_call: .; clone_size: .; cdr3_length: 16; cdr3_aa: CARSKDPGHQYYEQYF; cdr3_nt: TGCGCCAGGAGCAAGGACCCGGGCCATCAATACTACGAGCAGTACTTC
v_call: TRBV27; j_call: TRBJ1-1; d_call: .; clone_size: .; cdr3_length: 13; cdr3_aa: CASSQTGFPEAFF; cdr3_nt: TGTGCCAGCAGTCAGACAGGTTTCCCTGAAGCTTTCTTT
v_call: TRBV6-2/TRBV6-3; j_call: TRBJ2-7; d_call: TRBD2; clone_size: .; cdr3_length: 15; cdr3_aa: CASRRIREGLYEQYF; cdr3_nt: TGTGCCAGCAGACGAATACGGGAGGGCCTATACGAGCAGTACTTC
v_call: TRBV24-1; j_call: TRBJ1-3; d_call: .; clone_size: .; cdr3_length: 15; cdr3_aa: CATSDPLLSGNTIYF; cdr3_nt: TGTGCCACCAGTGACCCCCTCCTCTCTGGAAACACCATATATTTT
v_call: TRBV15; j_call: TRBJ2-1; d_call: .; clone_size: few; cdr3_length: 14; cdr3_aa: CATSTDSSYNEQFF; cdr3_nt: TGTGCCACCAGCACGGACAGCTCCTACAATGAGCAGTTCTTC